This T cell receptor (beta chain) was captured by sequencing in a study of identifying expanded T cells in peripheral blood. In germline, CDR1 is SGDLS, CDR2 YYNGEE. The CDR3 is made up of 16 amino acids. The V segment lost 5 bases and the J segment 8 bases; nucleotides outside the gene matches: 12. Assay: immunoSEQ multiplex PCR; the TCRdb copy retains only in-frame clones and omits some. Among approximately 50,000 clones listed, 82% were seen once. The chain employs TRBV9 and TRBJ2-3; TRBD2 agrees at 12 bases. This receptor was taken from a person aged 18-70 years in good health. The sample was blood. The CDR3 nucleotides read TGTGCCAGCAGTTATAAACTAGCGGGAGGTTCGGGTACGCAGTATTTT. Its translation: CASSYKLAGGSGTQYF.